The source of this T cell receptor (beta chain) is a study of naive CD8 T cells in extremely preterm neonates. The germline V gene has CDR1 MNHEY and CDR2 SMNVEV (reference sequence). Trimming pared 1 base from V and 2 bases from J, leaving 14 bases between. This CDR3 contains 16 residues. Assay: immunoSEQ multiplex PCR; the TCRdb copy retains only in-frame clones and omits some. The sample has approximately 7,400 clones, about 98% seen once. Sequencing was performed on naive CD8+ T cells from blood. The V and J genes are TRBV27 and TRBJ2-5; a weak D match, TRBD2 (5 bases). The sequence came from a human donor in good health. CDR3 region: CASSLLSGMGQETQYF. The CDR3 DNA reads TGTGCCAGCAGTTTATTATCCGGGATGGGGCAAGAGACCCAGTACTTC.